A selection of T cell receptor beta chains follows, all from one sample in a study of blood T cell repertoires in COVID-19. The assay was immunoSEQ multiplex PCR, and TCRdb's table has in-frame clones only and misses some. This sample has approximately 50,000 clones; over 75% occur once, and the top ten carry about 6.7%. The sequenced material came from peripheral blood. Receptor source: a man aged 50 to 60 with active COVID-19. CDR3s include the opening cysteine and the closing phenylalanine or tryptophan. The D gene is left open where the match is weak. Size values are once, few and many counts, or a class for expanded clones, and some rows have none.

abundance: once; v_gene: TRBV5-1; j_gene: TRBJ2-3; d_gene: -; CDR3nt: TGCGCCAGCAGCTCGGACAGAGGCACAGATACGCAGTATTTT; CDR3aa: CASSSDRGTDTQYF
abundance: -; v_gene: TRBV5-8; j_gene: TRBJ2-1; d_gene: -; CDR3nt: TGTGCCAGCAGGGCAGACAATGAGCAGTTCTTC; CDR3aa: CASRADNEQFF
abundance: few; v_gene: TRBV19; j_gene: TRBJ2-6; d_gene: TRBD1; CDR3nt: TGTGCCAGTTCCCGGGACAGGGACTCTGGGGCCAACGTCCTGACTTTC; CDR3aa: CASSRDRDSGANVLTF
abundance: -; v_gene: TRBV19; j_gene: TRBJ2-3; d_gene: TRBD1; CDR3nt: TGTGCCAGTAGTATAGGTACCCGGGACAGGGGTTTCACAGATACGCAGTATTTT; CDR3aa: CASSIGTRDRGFTDTQYF
abundance: -; v_gene: TRBV3-1/TRBV3-2; j_gene: TRBJ1-2; d_gene: -; CDR3nt: TGTGCCAGCAGCCAAGAGGTTGCCCGGGAGAGGGGCTACACCTTC; CDR3aa: CASSQEVARERGYTF
abundance: few; v_gene: TRBV29-1; j_gene: TRBJ1-1; d_gene: -; CDR3nt: TGCAGCGTTGAAGTAGAACCGAACACTGAAGCTTTCTTT; CDR3aa: CSVEVEPNTEAFF
abundance: -; v_gene: TRBV4-2; j_gene: TRBJ2-7; d_gene: TRBD2; CDR3nt: TGTGCCAGCAGCCAAGGCGAACGGGGGGTCTCCTACGAGCAGTACTTC; CDR3aa: CASSQGERGVSYEQYF
abundance: -; v_gene: TRBV30; j_gene: TRBJ2-1; d_gene: -; CDR3nt: TGTGCCTGGATACAAGAATACAATGAGCAGTTCTTC; CDR3aa: CAWIQEYNEQFF
abundance: -; v_gene: TRBV5-1; j_gene: TRBJ2-7; d_gene: TRBD1; CDR3nt: TGCGCCAGCAGCTTGGCAGGGGGAACTTACGAGCAGTACTTC; CDR3aa: CASSLAGGTYEQYF
abundance: -; v_gene: TRBV4-1; j_gene: TRBJ2-1; d_gene: -; CDR3nt: TGCGCCAGCAGCCAAGATCCGAGCAACTCCTACAATGAGCAGTTCTTC; CDR3aa: CASSQDPSNSYNEQFF
abundance: -; v_gene: TRBV12-5; j_gene: TRBJ1-4; d_gene: -; CDR3nt: TGTGCTAGTGGTTTGACCTCGACAGGAGACAAACTGTTTTTT; CDR3aa: CASGLTSTGDKLFF
abundance: -; v_gene: TRBV14; j_gene: TRBJ2-7; d_gene: -; CDR3nt: TGTGCCAGCAGCCCCCAACCCGACCAGACAGGTTACGAGCAGTACTTC; CDR3aa: CASSPQPDQTGYEQYF
abundance: -; v_gene: TRBV5-1; j_gene: TRBJ2-1; d_gene: TRBD2; CDR3nt: TGCGCCAGCAGCACCGGGACTAGCGGGGTCTCCTACAATGAGCAGTTCTTC; CDR3aa: CASSTGTSGVSYNEQFF
abundance: -; v_gene: TRBV5-6; j_gene: TRBJ2-2; d_gene: -; CDR3nt: TGTGCCAGCAGCTTGGGAGTTTCCGGGGAGCTGTTTTTT; CDR3aa: CASSLGVSGELFF
abundance: -; v_gene: TRBV2; j_gene: TRBJ1-2; d_gene: -; CDR3nt: TGTGCCAGCACCGGGAGCACTAACTATGGCTACACCTTC; CDR3aa: CASTGSTNYGYTF
abundance: -; v_gene: TRBV27; j_gene: TRBJ2-3; d_gene: TRBD2; CDR3nt: TGTGCCAGTGTTAGGGCGGGAGCCACAGATACGCAGTATTTT; CDR3aa: CASVRAGATDTQYF
abundance: -; v_gene: TRBV4-3; j_gene: TRBJ1-4; d_gene: -; CDR3nt: TGCGCCAGGGGGGGGTGGCCGTCGGGGACTAATGAAAAACTGTTTTTT; CDR3aa: CARGGWPSGTNEKLFF
abundance: once; v_gene: TRBV20-1; j_gene: TRBJ2-1; d_gene: -; CDR3nt: TGCAGTGCTAGAGATAAATGGCAGTTCTTC; CDR3aa: CSARDKWQFF
abundance: few; v_gene: TRBV7-2; j_gene: TRBJ1-1; d_gene: -; CDR3nt: TGTGCCAGCAGCTCCCTGGGGGGTTTGGATGAAGCTTTCTTT; CDR3aa: CASSSLGGLDEAFF
abundance: -; v_gene: TRBV4-1; j_gene: TRBJ2-7; d_gene: TRBD1; CDR3nt: TGCGCCAGCAGCCATACTACAGGGGGCTCGGGGTCCGAGCAGTACTTC; CDR3aa: CASSHTTGGSGSEQYF
abundance: -; v_gene: TRBV19; j_gene: TRBJ2-3; d_gene: -; CDR3nt: TGTGCCAGTAGTATAGGCCCGGACTGGACCGGGGGCACAGATACGCAGTATTTT; CDR3aa: CASSIGPDWTGGTDTQYF
abundance: -; v_gene: TRBV5-6; j_gene: TRBJ2-3; d_gene: -; CDR3nt: TGTGCCAGCAGCCATAGACAGGGACTCACAGATACGCAGTATTTT; CDR3aa: CASSHRQGLTDTQYF
abundance: -; v_gene: TRBV9; j_gene: TRBJ1-2; d_gene: TRBD1; CDR3nt: TGTGCCAGCAGCGCTACAGGGAGAGGGGGCAACTATGGCTACACCTTC; CDR3aa: CASSATGRGGNYGYTF
abundance: -; v_gene: TRBV10-3; j_gene: TRBJ2-1; d_gene: TRBD2; CDR3nt: TGTGCCATCTCAGGCCAACTAGCGGGGGGGTCCTACAATGAGCAGTTCTTC; CDR3aa: CAISGQLAGGSYNEQFF
abundance: once; v_gene: TRBV6-5; j_gene: TRBJ2-4; d_gene: -; CDR3nt: TGTGCCAGCAGAAGTAGAGGGTCTGGAAACATTCAGTACTTC; CDR3aa: CASRSRGSGNIQYF
abundance: -; v_gene: TRBV12-3/TRBV12-4; j_gene: TRBJ2-1; d_gene: -; CDR3nt: TGTGCCAGCAGTCCAACTGGTTACAATGAGCAGTTCTTC; CDR3aa: CASSPTGYNEQFF
abundance: -; v_gene: TRBV7-8; j_gene: TRBJ2-2; d_gene: TRBD2; CDR3nt: TGTGCCAGCAGCCCCCGTGGGGCTAGCGGAACCGGGGAGCTGTTTTTT; CDR3aa: CASSPRGASGTGELFF
abundance: -; v_gene: TRBV5-5; j_gene: TRBJ2-7; d_gene: -; CDR3nt: TGTGCCAGCAGAAAGGACATCTCCTACGAGCAGTACTTC; CDR3aa: CASRKDISYEQYF
abundance: -; v_gene: TRBV11-2; j_gene: TRBJ2-3; d_gene: TRBD2; CDR3nt: TGTGCCAGCAGCTTAGTGCCCGGGGGGGCCGCAGATACGCAGTATTTT; CDR3aa: CASSLVPGGAADTQYF
abundance: once; v_gene: TRBV10-2; j_gene: TRBJ2-3; d_gene: TRBD2; CDR3nt: TGCGCCAGCAGTGATCCGGGCGAGCGGGGGGGCTACACAGATACGCAGTATTTT; CDR3aa: CASSDPGERGGYTDTQYF
abundance: -; v_gene: TRBV29-1; j_gene: TRBJ2-2; d_gene: TRBD1; CDR3nt: TGCAGCGGGGCGGGACAGGGAAACACCGGGGAGCTGTTTTTT; CDR3aa: CSGAGQGNTGELFF
abundance: -; v_gene: TRBV9; j_gene: TRBJ2-5; d_gene: -; CDR3nt: TGTGCCAGCAGCGAGACAGCCCAAGAGACCCAGTACTTC; CDR3aa: CASSETAQETQYF
abundance: few; v_gene: TRBV5-4; j_gene: TRBJ2-1; d_gene: TRBD2; CDR3nt: TGTGCCGGGACCCGCGGGGGGGGCGAGCAGTTCTTC; CDR3aa: CAGTRGGGEQFF
abundance: -; v_gene: TRBV4-2; j_gene: TRBJ2-7; d_gene: -; CDR3nt: TGTGCCAGCAGCCAAGACAGCCGGGGACTGAGCTCCTACGAGCAGTACTTC; CDR3aa: CASSQDSRGLSSYEQYF
abundance: -; v_gene: TRBV11-2; j_gene: TRBJ2-7; d_gene: TRBD1; CDR3nt: TGTGCCAGCAGCTCACACCGGACAGGGGGATCCTACGAGCAGTACTTC; CDR3aa: CASSSHRTGGSYEQYF
abundance: -; v_gene: TRBV10-3; j_gene: TRBJ1-3; d_gene: -; CDR3nt: TGTGCCGCCGGCCCTAGCTCTGGAAACACCATATATTTT; CDR3aa: CAAGPSSGNTIYF
abundance: -; v_gene: TRBV5-1; j_gene: TRBJ2-3; d_gene: TRBD1; CDR3nt: TGCGCCAGCAGCTTGGGGACGACAGGGCCCACAGATACGCAGTATTTT; CDR3aa: CASSLGTTGPTDTQYF
abundance: -; v_gene: TRBV11-2; j_gene: TRBJ2-5; d_gene: TRBD1; CDR3nt: TGTGCCAGCAGCGAAGGGACAGGGGATAGGGAGACCCAGTACTTC; CDR3aa: CASSEGTGDRETQYF
abundance: few; v_gene: TRBV6-2/TRBV6-3; j_gene: TRBJ1-2; d_gene: -; CDR3nt: TGTGCCAGCAGTTACGGGCCCTGGAGGGAAGAGACCTTC; CDR3aa: CASSYGPWREETF
abundance: once; v_gene: TRBV12-3/TRBV12-4; j_gene: TRBJ2-4; d_gene: -; CDR3nt: TGTGCCAGCAGTTTATCTCAGGGAACGGCGTACTTC; CDR3aa: CASSLSQGTAYF
abundance: -; v_gene: TRBV18; j_gene: TRBJ2-6; d_gene: -; CDR3nt: TGTGCCAGCTCACCACCACCTTCAGGGTTAGGGGCCAACGTCCTGACTTTC; CDR3aa: CASSPPPSGLGANVLTF
abundance: -; v_gene: TRBV2; j_gene: TRBJ1-5; d_gene: TRBD1; CDR3nt: TGTGCCAGCAGCGAGACAGGGTACAATCAGCCCCAGCATTTT; CDR3aa: CASSETGYNQPQHF
abundance: -; v_gene: TRBV11-2; j_gene: TRBJ1-1; d_gene: -; CDR3nt: TGTGCCAGCAGCTTTCTTCGGGGCACTGAAGCTTTCTTT; CDR3aa: CASSFLRGTEAFF
abundance: -; v_gene: TRBV12-3/TRBV12-4; j_gene: TRBJ1-1; d_gene: -; CDR3nt: TGTGCCAGCAGTTATTCACGGGATACAAAAGCCCCTTTT; CDR3aa: CASSYSRDTKAPF
abundance: -; v_gene: TRBV4-1; j_gene: TRBJ2-7; d_gene: TRBD2; CDR3nt: TGCGCCAGCAGCCATCATAGCGGGGGCGCCTACGAGCAGTACTTC; CDR3aa: CASSHHSGGAYEQYF
abundance: -; v_gene: TRBV14; j_gene: TRBJ2-7; d_gene: TRBD2; CDR3nt: TGTGCCAGCAGCCAACCCGCTAGCGGGAGATCCTACGAGCAGTACTTC; CDR3aa: CASSQPASGRSYEQYF
abundance: -; v_gene: TRBV27; j_gene: TRBJ2-2; d_gene: TRBD2; CDR3nt: TGTGCCAGCAGGGGGACTAGCGGGAGATTCGTCGGGGAGCTGTTTTTT; CDR3aa: CASRGTSGRFVGELFF
abundance: -; v_gene: TRBV11-2; j_gene: TRBJ2-7; d_gene: TRBD1; CDR3nt: TGTGCCAGCAGCTTAGCGGGACAGTCCTACGAGCAGTACTTC; CDR3aa: CASSLAGQSYEQYF
abundance: -; v_gene: TRBV3-1/TRBV3-2; j_gene: TRBJ1-2; d_gene: -; CDR3nt: TGTGCCAGCAGCCGCGAGGGAGGAAATGGCTACACCTTC; CDR3aa: CASSREGGNGYTF
abundance: -; v_gene: TRBV19; j_gene: TRBJ2-3; d_gene: TRBD2; CDR3nt: TGTGCCAGTAGTTTGGGACTAGCGGGGGGAACAGATACGCAGTATTTT; CDR3aa: CASSLGLAGGTDTQYF
abundance: -; v_gene: TRBV25-1; j_gene: TRBJ1-2; d_gene: TRBD1; CDR3nt: TGTGCCAGCAGCGAGACTGGACAGGCATATGGCTACACCTTC; CDR3aa: CASSETGQAYGYTF
abundance: -; v_gene: TRBV25-1; j_gene: TRBJ2-7; d_gene: TRBD2; CDR3nt: TGTGCCAGCAGCCGAGCGGGAGAACTCTACGAGCAGTACTTC; CDR3aa: CASSRAGELYEQYF
abundance: -; v_gene: TRBV30; j_gene: TRBJ2-1; d_gene: -; CDR3nt: TGTGCCTGGACGTTGGGCCCCCTCAATGAGCAGTTCTTC; CDR3aa: CAWTLGPLNEQFF
abundance: -; v_gene: TRBV7-2; j_gene: TRBJ1-1; d_gene: -; CDR3nt: TGTGCCAGCAGCCTCACCCGGTTCGGGGGGGCCACTGAAGCTTTCTTT; CDR3aa: CASSLTRFGGATEAFF